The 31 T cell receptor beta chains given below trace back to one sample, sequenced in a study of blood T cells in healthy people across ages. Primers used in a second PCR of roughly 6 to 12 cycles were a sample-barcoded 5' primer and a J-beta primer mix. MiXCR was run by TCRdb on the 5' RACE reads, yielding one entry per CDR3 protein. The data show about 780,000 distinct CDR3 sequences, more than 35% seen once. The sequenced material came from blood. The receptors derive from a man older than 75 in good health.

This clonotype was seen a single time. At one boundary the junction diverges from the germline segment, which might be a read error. This chain's CDR3 is CGAWRGRGTDTQYF. CDR3 coding DNA: TGCGGTGCTTGGAGGGGGCGAGGCACAGATACGCAGTATTTT. The rearrangement links TRBV20-1 to TRBJ2-3, with D possibly TRBD1 on 7 matching bases. Germline V gene lookup returns CDR1 DFQATT and CDR2 SNEGSKA (reference sequence). CDR3 length equals 14 residues.

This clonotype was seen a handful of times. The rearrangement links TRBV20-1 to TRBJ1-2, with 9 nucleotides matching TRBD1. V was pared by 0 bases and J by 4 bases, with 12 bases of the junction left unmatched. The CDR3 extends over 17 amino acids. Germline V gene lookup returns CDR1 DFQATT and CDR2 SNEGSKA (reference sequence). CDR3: CSARDALRDRVSYGYTF. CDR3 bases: TGCAGTGCTAGAGACGCTCTCCGGGACAGGGTTAGCTATGGCTACACCTTC.

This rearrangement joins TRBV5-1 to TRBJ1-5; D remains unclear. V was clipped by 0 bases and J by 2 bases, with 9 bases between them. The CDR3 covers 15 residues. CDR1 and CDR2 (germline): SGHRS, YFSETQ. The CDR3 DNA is TGCGCCAGCAGCTTGGGGCCAGACGGCAATCAGCCCCAGCATTTT. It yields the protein CASSLGPDGNQPQHF.

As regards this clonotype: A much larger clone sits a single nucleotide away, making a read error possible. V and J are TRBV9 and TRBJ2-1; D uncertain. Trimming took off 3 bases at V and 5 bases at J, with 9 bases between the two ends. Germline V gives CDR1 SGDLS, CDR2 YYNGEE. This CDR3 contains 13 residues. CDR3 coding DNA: TGTGCCAGCAGCGCAATCACCAACAATGAGCAGTTCTTC. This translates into CASSAITNNEQFF. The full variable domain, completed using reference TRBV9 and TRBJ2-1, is DSGVTQTPKHLITATGQRVTLRCSPRSGDLSVYWYQQSLDQGLQFLIQYYNGEERAKGNILERFSAQQFPDLHSELNLSSLELGDSALYFCASSAITNNEQFFGPGTRLTVL.

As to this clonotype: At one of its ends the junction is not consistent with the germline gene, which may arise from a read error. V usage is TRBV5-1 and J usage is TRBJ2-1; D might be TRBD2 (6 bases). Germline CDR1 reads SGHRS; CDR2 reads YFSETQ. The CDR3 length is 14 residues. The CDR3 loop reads CAGSYGFSGNEQFF. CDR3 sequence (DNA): TGCGCCGGCAGCTACGGGTTTAGCGGCAATGAGCAGTTCTTC.

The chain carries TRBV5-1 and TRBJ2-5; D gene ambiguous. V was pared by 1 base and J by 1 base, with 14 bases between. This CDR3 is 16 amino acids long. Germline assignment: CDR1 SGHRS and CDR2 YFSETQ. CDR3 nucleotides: TGCGCCAGCAGCTTGAATCCCGGCGTCGGCCAAGAGACCCAGTACTTC. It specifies CASSLNPGVGQETQYF.

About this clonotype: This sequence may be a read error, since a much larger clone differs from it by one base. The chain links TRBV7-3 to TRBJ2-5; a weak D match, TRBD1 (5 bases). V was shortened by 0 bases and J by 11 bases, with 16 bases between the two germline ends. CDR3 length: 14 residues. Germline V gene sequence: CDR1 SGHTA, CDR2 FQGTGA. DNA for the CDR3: TGTGCCAGCAGCTTAACGGGGCCAAACAATGAGCAGTACTTC. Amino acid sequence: CASSLTGPNNEQYF.

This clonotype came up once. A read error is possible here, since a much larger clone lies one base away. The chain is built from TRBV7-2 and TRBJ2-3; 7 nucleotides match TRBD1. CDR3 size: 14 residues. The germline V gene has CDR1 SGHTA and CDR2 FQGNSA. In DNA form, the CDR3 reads TGTGTCAGCAGCTTAGGACAGGAGGCGGATACGCAGTATTTT. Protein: CVSSLGQEADTQYF.

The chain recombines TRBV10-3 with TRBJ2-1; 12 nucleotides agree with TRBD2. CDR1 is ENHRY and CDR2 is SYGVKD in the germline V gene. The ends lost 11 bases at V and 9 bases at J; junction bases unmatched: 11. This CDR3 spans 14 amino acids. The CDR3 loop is CAASGGAGDVEQFF. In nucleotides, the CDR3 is TGTGCCGCTAGCGGGGGGGCCGGAGACGTTGAGCAGTTCTTC.

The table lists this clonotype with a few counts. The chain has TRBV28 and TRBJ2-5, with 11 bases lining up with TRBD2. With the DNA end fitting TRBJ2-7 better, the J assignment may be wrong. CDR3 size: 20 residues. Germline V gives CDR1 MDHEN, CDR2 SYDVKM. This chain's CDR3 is CASTSPVTSGRSRMGYEQYF. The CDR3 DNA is TGTGCCAGCACGTCGCCAGTCACTAGCGGGAGATCCCGTATGGGGTACGAGCAGTACTTC.

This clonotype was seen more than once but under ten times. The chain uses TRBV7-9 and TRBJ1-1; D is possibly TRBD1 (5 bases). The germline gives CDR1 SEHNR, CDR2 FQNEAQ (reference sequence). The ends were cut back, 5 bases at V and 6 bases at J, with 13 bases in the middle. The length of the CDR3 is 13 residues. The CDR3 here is CASSQDRGAEAFF. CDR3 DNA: TGTGCCAGCAGCCAGGACCGGGGCGCTGAAGCTTTCTTT. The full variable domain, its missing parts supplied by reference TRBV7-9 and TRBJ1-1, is DTGVSQNPRHKITKRGQNVTFRCDPISEHNRLYWYRQTLGQGPEFLTYFQNEAQLEKSRLLSDRFSAERPKGSFSTLEIQRTEQGDSAMYLCASSQDRGAEAFFGQGTRLTVV.

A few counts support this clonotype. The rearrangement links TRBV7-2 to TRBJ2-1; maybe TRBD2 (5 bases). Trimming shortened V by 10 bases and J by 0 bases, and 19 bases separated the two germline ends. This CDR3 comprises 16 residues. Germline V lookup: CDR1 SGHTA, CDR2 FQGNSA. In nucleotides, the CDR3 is TGTGCCACCTCGAAAAGGGCGGGCAGCTCCTACAATGAGCAGTTCTTC. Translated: CATSKRAGSSYNEQFF.

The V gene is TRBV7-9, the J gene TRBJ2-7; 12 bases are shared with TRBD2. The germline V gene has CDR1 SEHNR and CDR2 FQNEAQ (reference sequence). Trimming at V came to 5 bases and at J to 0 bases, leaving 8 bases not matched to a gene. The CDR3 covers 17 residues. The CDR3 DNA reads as TGTGCCAGCAGCCAAGGACTAGCGGGATCAAGCTCCTACGAGCAGTACTTC. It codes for CASSQGLAGSSSYEQYF. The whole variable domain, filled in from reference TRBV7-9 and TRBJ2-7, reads DTGVSQNPRHKITKRGQNVTFRCDPISEHNRLYWYRQTLGQGPEFLTYFQNEAQLEKSRLLSDRFSAERPKGSFSTLEIQRTEQGDSAMYLCASSQGLAGSSSYEQYFGPGTRLTVT.

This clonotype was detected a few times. CDR3 coding DNA: TGTGCCAGCAGCCCCCGGGACACCGGCTACGAGCAGTACTTC. Amino acids: CASSPRDTGYEQYF. This chain connects TRBV7-8 to TRBJ2-7, with a tentative D call TRBD1 (6 bases). The V end was cut by 5 bases, the J end by 3 bases, with 14 bases between. CDR1 SGHVS and CDR2 FQNEAQ come from the germline V gene. CDR3 length: 14 residues.

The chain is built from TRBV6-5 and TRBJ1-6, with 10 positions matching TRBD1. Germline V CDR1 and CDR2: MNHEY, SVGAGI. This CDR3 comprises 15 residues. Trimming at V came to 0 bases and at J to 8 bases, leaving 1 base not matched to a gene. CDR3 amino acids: CASSYSGQGHSPLHF. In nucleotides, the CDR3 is TGTGCCAGCAGTTACTCGGGACAGGGGCATTCACCCCTCCACTTT.

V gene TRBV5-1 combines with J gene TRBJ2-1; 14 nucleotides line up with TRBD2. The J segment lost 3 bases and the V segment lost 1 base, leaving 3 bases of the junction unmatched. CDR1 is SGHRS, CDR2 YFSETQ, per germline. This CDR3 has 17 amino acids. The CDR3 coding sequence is TGCGCCAGCAGCTTGATGGGGACTAGCGGGAGCTACAATGAGCAGTTCTTC. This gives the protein CASSLMGTSGSYNEQFF. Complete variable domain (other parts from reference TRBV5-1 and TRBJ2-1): KAGVTQTPRYLIKTRGQQVTLSCSPISGHRSVSWYQQTPGQGLQFLFEYFSETQRNKGNFPGRFSGRQFSNSRSEMNVSTLELGDSALYLCASSLMGTSGSYNEQFFGPGTRLTVL.

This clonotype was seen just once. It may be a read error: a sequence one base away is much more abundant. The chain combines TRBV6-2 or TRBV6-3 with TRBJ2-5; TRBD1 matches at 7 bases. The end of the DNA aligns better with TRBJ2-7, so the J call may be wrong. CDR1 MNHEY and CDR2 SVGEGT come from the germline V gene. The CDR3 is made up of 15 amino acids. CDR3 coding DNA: TGTGCCAGCAGTTACCCTTCAGGGGGTAGGTACGAGCAGTACTTC. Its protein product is CASSYPSGGRYEQYF.

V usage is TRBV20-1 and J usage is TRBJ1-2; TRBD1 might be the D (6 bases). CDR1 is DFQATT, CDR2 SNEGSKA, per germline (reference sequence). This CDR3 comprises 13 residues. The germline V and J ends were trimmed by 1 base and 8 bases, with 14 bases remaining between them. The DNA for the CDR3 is TGCAGTGCTAGAGGGGGGCTCGGCCGAGGCTACACCTTC. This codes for CSARGGLGRGYTF.

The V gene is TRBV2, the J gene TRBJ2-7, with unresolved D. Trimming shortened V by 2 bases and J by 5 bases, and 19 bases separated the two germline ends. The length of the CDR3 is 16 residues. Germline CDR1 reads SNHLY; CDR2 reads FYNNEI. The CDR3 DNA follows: TGTGCCAGCAGTGAATACGGCAAATCCTATTACGACGAGCAGTACTTC. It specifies CASSEYGKSYYDEQYF.

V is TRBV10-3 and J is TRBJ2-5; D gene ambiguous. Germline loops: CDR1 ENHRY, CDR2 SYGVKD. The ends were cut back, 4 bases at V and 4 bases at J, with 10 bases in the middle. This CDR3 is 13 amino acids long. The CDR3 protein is CAISASAGETQYF. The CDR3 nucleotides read TGTGCCATCAGTGCCTCGGCCGGAGAGACCCAGTACTTC.

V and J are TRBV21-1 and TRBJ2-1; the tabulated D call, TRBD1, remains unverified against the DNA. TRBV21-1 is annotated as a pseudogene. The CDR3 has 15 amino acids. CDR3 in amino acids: CASTGTGSPYNEQFF. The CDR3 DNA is TGTGCCAGCACCGGGACAGGGAGTCCCTACAATGAGCAGTTCTTC.

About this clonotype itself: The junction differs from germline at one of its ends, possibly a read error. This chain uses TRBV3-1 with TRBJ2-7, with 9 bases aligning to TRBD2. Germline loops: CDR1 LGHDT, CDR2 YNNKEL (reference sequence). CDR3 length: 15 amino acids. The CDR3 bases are TGTGCCGGCAGCCAGGCCGCAGCGGGGGGCTACGAGCAGTACTTC. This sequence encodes CAGSQAAAGGYEQYF.

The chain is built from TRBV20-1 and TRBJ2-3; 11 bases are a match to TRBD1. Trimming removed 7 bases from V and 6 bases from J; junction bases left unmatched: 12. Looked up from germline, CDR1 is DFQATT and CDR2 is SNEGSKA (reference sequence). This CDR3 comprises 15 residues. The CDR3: CSVSARDRGTDTQYF. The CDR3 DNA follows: TGCAGTGTCTCGGCTCGGGACAGGGGGACCGATACGCAGTATTTT.

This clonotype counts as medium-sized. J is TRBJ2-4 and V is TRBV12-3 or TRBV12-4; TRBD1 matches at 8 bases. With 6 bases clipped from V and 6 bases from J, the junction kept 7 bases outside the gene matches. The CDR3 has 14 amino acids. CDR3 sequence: CASSGTGGVNIQYF. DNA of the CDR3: TGTGCCAGCAGCGGGACAGGAGGGGTAAACATTCAGTACTTC.

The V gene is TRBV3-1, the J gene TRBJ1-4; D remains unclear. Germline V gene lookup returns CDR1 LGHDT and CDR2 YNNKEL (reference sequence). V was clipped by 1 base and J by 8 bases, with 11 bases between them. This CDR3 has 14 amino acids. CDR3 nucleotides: TGTGCCAGCAGCCAAGGAAGACGAGGGGAAAAACTGTTTTTT. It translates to CASSQGRRGEKLFF.

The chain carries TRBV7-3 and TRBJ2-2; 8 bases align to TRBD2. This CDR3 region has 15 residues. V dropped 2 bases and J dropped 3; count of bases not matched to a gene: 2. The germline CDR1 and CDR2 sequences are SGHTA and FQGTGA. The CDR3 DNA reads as TGTGCCAGCAGCTTACAAGCGGGAGACACCGGGGAGCTGTTTTTT. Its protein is CASSLQAGDTGELFF.

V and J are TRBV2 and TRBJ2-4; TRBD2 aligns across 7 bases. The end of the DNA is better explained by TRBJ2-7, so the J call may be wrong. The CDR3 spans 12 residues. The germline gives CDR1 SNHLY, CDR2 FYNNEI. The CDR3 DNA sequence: TGTGCGCCAGGGACTACAACCTACGAGCAGTACTTC. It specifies CAPGTTTYEQYF.

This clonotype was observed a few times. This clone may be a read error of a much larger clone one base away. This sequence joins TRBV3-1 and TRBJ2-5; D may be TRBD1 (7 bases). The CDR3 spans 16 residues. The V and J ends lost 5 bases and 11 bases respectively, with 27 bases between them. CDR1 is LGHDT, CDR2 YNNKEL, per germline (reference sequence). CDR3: CASSDWNRGLSGEQYF. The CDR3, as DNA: TGTGCCAGCAGCGATTGGAACAGGGGCCTTAGCGGAGAGCAGTACTTC.

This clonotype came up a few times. Here the CDR3 DNA reads TGTGCCAGCAGCTTAGGAATCACCACCTACAATGAGCAGTACTTC. Its protein is CASSLGITTYNEQYF. V gene TRBV7-2 combines with J gene TRBJ2-1; D call uncertain. The J call is doubtful: the DNA matches TRBJ2-7 better. This CDR3 comprises 15 residues. Germline V gives CDR1 SGHTA, CDR2 FQGNSA.

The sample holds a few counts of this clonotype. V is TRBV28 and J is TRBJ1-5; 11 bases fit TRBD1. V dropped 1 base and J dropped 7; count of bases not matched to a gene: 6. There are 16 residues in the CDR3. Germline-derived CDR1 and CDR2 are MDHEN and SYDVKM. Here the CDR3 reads CASSLFGQGAWQPQHF. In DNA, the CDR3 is TGTGCCAGCAGTTTATTTGGACAGGGGGCTTGGCAGCCCCAGCATTTT.

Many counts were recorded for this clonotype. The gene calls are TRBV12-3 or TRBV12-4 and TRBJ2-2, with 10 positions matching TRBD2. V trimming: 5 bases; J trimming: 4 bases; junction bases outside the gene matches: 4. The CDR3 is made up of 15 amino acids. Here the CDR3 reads CASSLSGRSTGELFF. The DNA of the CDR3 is TGTGCCAGCAGTCTTAGCGGGAGGAGCACCGGGGAGCTGTTTTTT.